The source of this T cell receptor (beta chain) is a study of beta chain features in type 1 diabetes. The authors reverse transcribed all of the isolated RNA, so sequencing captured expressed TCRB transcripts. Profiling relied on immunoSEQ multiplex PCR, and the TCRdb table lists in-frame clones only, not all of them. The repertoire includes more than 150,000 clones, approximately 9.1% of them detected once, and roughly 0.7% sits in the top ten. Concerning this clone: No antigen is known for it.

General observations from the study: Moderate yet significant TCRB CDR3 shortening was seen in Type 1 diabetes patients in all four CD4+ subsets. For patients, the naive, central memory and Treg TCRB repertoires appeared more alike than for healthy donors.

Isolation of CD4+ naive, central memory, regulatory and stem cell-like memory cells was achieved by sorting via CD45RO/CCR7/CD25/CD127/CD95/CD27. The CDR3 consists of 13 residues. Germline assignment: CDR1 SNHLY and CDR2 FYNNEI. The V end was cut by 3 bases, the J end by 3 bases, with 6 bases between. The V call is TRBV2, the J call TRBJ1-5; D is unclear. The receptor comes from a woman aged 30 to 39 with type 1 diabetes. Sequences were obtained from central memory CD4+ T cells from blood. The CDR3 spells CASSDENNQPQHF. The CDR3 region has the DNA TGTGCCAGCAGTGACGAGAACAATCAGCCCCAGCATTTT.